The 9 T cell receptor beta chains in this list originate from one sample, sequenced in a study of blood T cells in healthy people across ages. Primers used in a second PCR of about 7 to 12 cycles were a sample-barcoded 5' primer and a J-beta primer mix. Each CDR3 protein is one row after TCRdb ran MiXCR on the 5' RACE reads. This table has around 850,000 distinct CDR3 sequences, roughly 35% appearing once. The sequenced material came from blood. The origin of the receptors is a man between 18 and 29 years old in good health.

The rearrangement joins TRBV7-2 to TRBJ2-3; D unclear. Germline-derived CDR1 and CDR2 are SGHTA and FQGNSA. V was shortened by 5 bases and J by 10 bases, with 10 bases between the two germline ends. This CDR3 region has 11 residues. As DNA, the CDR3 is TGTGCCAGCAGCCGTGCGGATGCGCAGTATTTT. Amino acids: CASSRADAQYF.

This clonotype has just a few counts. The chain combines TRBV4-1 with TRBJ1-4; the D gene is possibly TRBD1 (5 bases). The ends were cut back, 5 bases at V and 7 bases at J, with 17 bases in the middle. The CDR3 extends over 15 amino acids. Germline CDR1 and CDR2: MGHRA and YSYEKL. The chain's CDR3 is CASSSRAPGGEKLFF. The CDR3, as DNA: TGCGCCAGCAGCTCCCGAGCTCCGGGGGGTGAAAAACTGTTTTTT.

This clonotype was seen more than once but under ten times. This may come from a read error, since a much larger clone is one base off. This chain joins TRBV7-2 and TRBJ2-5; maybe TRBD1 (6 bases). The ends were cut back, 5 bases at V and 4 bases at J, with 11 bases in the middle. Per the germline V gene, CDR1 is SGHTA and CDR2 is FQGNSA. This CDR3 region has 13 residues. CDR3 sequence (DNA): TGTGCCAGCAGCCCCGACAGGCGAGAGACCCAGTACTTC. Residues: CASSPDRRETQYF.

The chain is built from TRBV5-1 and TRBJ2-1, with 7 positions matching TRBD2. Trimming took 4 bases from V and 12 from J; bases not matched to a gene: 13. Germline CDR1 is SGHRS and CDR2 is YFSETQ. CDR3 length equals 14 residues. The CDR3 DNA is TGCGCCAGCAGCCTATACGAAGGGCCTAGCGGGCAGTTCTTC. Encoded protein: CASSLYEGPSGQFF. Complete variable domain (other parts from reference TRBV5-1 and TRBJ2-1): KAGVTQTPRYLIKTRGQQVTLSCSPISGHRSVSWYQQTPGQGLQFLFEYFSETQRNKGNFPGRFSGRQFSNSRSEMNVSTLELGDSALYLCASSLYEGPSGQFFGPGTRLTVL.

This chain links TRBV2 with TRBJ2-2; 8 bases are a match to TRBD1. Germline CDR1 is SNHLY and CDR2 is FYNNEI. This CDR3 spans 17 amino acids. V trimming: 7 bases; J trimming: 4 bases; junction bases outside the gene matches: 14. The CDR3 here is CASIEGDRKIGTGELFF. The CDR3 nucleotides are TGTGCCAGCATCGAGGGGGACAGGAAGATTGGCACCGGGGAGCTGTTTTTT. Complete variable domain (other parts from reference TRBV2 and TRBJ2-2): EPEVTQTPSHQVTQMGQEVILRCVPISNHLYFYWYRQILGQKVEFLVSFYNNEISEKSEIFDDQFSVERPDGSNFTLKIRSTKLEDSAMYFCASIEGDRKIGTGELFFGEGSRLTVL.

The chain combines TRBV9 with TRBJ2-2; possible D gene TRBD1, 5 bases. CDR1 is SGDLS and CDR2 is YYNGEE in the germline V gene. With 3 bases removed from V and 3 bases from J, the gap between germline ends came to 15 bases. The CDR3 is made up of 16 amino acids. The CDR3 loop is CASSANRKTYTGELFF. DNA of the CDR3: TGTGCCAGCAGCGCCAACAGGAAAACCTACACCGGGGAGCTGTTTTTT.

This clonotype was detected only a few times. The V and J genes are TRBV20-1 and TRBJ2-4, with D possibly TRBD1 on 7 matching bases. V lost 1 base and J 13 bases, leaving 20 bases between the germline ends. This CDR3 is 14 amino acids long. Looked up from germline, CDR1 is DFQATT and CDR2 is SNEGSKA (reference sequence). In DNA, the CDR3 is TGCAGTGCTAGAGCCTCCAGGGGGGCTAGGGAGCAGTACTTC. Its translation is CSARASRGAREQYF.

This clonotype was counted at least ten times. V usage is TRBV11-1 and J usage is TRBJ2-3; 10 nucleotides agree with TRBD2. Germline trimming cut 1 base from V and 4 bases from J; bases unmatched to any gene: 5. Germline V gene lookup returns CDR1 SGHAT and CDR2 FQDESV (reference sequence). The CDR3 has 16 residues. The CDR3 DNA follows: TGTGCCAGCAGCTTAGTCGGCCTAGCGGGGGCAGATACGCAGTATTTT. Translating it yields CASSLVGLAGADTQYF.

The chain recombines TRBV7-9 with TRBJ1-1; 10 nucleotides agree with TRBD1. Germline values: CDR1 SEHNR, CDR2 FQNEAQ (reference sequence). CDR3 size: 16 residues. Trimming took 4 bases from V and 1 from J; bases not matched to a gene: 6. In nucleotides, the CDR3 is TGTGCCAGCAGCTCCGGGGGGACAGGGGAGAACACTGAAGCTTTCTTT. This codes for CASSSGGTGENTEAFF.